The clone carrying this TCR beta chain has just a few counts. As yet, its antigen is unknown. Sequencing targeted expressed TCRB transcripts, as all isolated RNA had been reverse transcribed. Produced via immunoSEQ multiplex PCR; TCRdb's table is partial and in-frame only. The data hold some 150,000 clones, with roughly 10% observed a single time. The data stem from a study of beta chain features in type 1 diabetes. The study, taken as a whole, reports: The naive, central memory and Treg TCRB repertoires showed an apparent similarity that was greater among patients than among healthy donors.

CDR3 length: 16 amino acids. Germline CDR1 is SGHAT and CDR2 is FQNNGV. V was clipped by 1 base and J by 2 bases; unmatched bases: 6. Sequenced input: naive CD4+ T cells from blood. J is TRBJ2-7 and V is TRBV11-2; TRBD2 agrees at 9 bases. This receptor was identified in a man between 18 and 35 years old in good health. The CDR3 DNA is TGTGCCAGCAGCTTAGCTTCTAGCGGGGCCCCCTACGAGCAGTACTTC. Its translation: CASSLASSGAPYEQYF.